This T cell receptor (beta chain) appears in the sequencing data of a study of shared clonotypes between healthy human individuals. Background on the study: CD4 naive and memory got three plates each, CD8 naive two, CD8 memory one. Overall study findings and caveats: The generation probabilities recorded for non-shared clonotypes fell below those of clonotypes shared by all four donors. The low donor count limited represented genetic and exposure-history diversity.

As regards this clone: Antigen specificity is unknown.

The CDR3 is made up of 14 amino acids. The germline V gene has CDR1 MDHEN and CDR2 SYDVKM. Trimming shortened V by 5 bases and J by 5 bases, and 16 bases separated the two germline ends. Terminally differentiated effector memory CD45RA+ cells were excluded by CCR7 positive selection of CD45RO-negative cells. The DNA input per sorted-subset replicate PCR was about 220 ng, corresponding to tens of thousands of T cell genomes. Measured with immunoSEQ multiplex PCR; TCRdb has only the in-frame clones, and not every one. The data show about 2.2 million clones, over 85% seen once. The material sequenced was naive CD8+ T cells from PBMCs. The chain couples TRBV28 to TRBJ2-7; tentative D call: TRBD1 (6 bases). The TCR was taken from a man between 18 and 35 years old in good health. Some clones in this sample may be carry-over from other donors' samples. Here the CDR3 reads CASSPLRGKDEQYF. CDR3 DNA sequence: TGTGCCAGCAGTCCCCTCAGGGGCAAGGACGAGCAGTACTTC.